A single sample gave rise to the 6 T cell receptor beta chains below, sequenced in a study of PD-L1 blockade in urothelial cancer. Sample time point: peripheral blood 6 weeks after treatment start. Clones were sequenced by immunoSEQ multiplex PCR, and TCRdb holds only the in-frame ones, with some missing. The profile shows some 120,000 clones, 75% to 90% of them singletons. The sequencing here drew on PBMCs, taken around atezolizumab (anti-PD-L1) treatment. The receptors stem from a man in his 60s with urothelial cancer.

This chain joins TRBV4-2 and TRBJ2-5; possible D gene TRBD2, 5 bases. V lost 0 bases and J 5 bases, leaving 16 bases between the germline ends. This CDR3 contains 16 residues. Per the germline V gene, CDR1 is LGHNA and CDR2 is YNFKEQ. The CDR3 reads CASSQDFELAGETQYF. The CDR3 coding sequence is TGTGCCAGCAGCCAAGATTTTGAGCTAGCTGGGGAGACCCAGTACTTC.

This chain connects TRBV4-1 to TRBJ2-3, with 9 bases fitting TRBD2. Germline V gene lookup returns CDR1 MGHRA and CDR2 YSYEKL. V was pared by 5 bases and J by 4 bases, with 4 bases of the junction left unmatched. The CDR3 is 14 amino acids. The CDR3 protein is CASSSSGEADTQYF. CDR3 nucleotides: TGCGCCAGCAGCTCTAGCGGGGAGGCAGATACGCAGTATTTT.

The chain has TRBV11-2 and TRBJ2-1; 7 bases are a match to TRBD2. V dropped 4 bases and J dropped 4; count of bases not matched to a gene: 13. In germline, CDR1 is SGHAT, CDR2 FQNNGV. The CDR3 length is 17 residues. The CDR3 coding sequence is TGTGCCAGCAGCTACGTTTGGAGGCGGGAGAATTACAATGAGCAGTTCTTC. Amino acid sequence: CASSYVWRRENYNEQFF.

The V gene is TRBV25-1, the J gene TRBJ1-4; unclear D gene. Germline V CDR1 and CDR2: MGHDK, SYGVNS. V shed 0 bases and J shed 8 bases, with 13 bases lying between them. This CDR3 has 15 amino acids. The CDR3 sequence: CASSEYVQLSEKLFF. The CDR3 DNA reads TGTGCCAGCAGTGAATATGTGCAGTTATCAGAAAAACTGTTTTTT.

In its sample, this clone was seen once. This rearrangement joins TRBV5-8 to TRBJ1-4; no firm D call. The CDR3 contains 14 residues. Germline CDR1 is SGHTS and CDR2 is YDEGEE. V lost 1 base to trimming and J lost 6 bases, with 10 bases between them. The CDR3: CASSLYGADEKLFF. The CDR3 bases are TGTGCCAGCAGCTTGTACGGAGCCGATGAAAAACTGTTTTTT.

The gene calls are TRBV30 and TRBJ2-3; the D gene is possibly TRBD1 (5 bases). With 5 bases removed from V and 3 bases from J, the gap between germline ends came to 9 bases. Germline V gene data show CDR1 as GTSNPN and CDR2 as SVGIG (reference sequence). The CDR3 has 12 residues. The CDR3 sequence is CAWEAGTDTQYF. CDR3 bases: TGTGCCTGGGAAGCAGGGACAGATACGCAGTATTTT.